This T cell receptor beta chain was sequenced during a study of identical twins. The germline CDR1 and CDR2 sequences are DFQATT and SNEGSKA (reference sequence). The V end was cut by 7 bases, the J end by 0 bases, with 15 bases between. The CDR3 sequence is 14 residues long. This clonotype was seen only a few times. Using its own MiXCR run on the 5' RACE reads, TCRdb lists one record per CDR3 protein. The data show about 250,000 distinct CDR3 sequences, around an eighth seen once. Sequenced input: memory (CD45RO+) T cells sorted from blood. This TCR came from a woman aged 18 to 35 in good health. The gene calls are TRBV20-1 and TRBJ1-1; a possible D gene is TRBD1 (5 bases). This chain's CDR3 is CSVTGEGMNTEAFF. The CDR3 DNA follows: TGCAGTGTCACCGGGGAGGGGATGAACACTGAAGCTTTCTTT.